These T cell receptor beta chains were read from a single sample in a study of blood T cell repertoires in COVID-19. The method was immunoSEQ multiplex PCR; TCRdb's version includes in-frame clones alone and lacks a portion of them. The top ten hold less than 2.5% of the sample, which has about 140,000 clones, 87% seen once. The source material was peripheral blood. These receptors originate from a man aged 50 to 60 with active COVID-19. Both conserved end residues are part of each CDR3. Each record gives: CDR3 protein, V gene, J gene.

CDR3 protein: CASNNRVGTEAFF
V gene: TRBV6-6
J gene: TRBJ1-1

CDR3 protein: CASSLPRGGGGNEQFF
V gene: TRBV7-9
J gene: TRBJ2-1

CDR3 protein: CASSPKGGETQYF
V gene: TRBV7-9
J gene: TRBJ2-5

CDR3 protein: CASSRDRAEETQYF
V gene: TRBV7-9
J gene: TRBJ2-5

CDR3 protein: CASSQDVGWRRENTGELFF
V gene: TRBV3-1/TRBV3-2
J gene: TRBJ2-2

CDR3 protein: CASSLGRQGRGEKLFF
V gene: TRBV5-1
J gene: TRBJ1-4

CDR3 protein: CASSLGQQGKGTQYF
V gene: TRBV7-2
J gene: TRBJ2-5

CDR3 protein: CASSREETQYF
V gene: TRBV5-1
J gene: TRBJ2-5

CDR3 protein: CASSPTGDQPQHF
V gene: TRBV18
J gene: TRBJ1-5

CDR3 protein: CASARDSNSGNTIYF
V gene: TRBV9
J gene: TRBJ1-3

CDR3 protein: CASRNSTENGYTF
V gene: TRBV6-6
J gene: TRBJ1-2

CDR3 protein: CASSLTGTGSDTQYF
V gene: TRBV7-9
J gene: TRBJ2-3

CDR3 protein: CASRTGATNEKLFF
V gene: TRBV5-5
J gene: TRBJ1-4

CDR3 protein: CASSLYGQGQTEAFF
V gene: TRBV7-2
J gene: TRBJ1-1

CDR3 protein: CASSLGQGAYNEQFF
V gene: TRBV5-4
J gene: TRBJ2-1

CDR3 protein: CASSDRAAGELFF
V gene: TRBV7-2
J gene: TRBJ2-2

CDR3 protein: CASSLVQGPTEAFF
V gene: TRBV7-2
J gene: TRBJ1-1

CDR3 protein: CASSTDSYNYGYTF
V gene: TRBV2
J gene: TRBJ1-2

CDR3 protein: CASSADGGNEQFF
V gene: TRBV12-3/TRBV12-4
J gene: TRBJ2-1

CDR3 protein: CATSDLGPQRGNEQFF
V gene: TRBV24-1
J gene: TRBJ2-1

CDR3 protein: CASSPGGALLVSGGVYGYTF
V gene: TRBV18
J gene: TRBJ1-2

CDR3 protein: CASSVDGGLASNQPQHF
V gene: TRBV9
J gene: TRBJ1-5

CDR3 protein: CASSLSGNTIYF
V gene: TRBV5-4
J gene: TRBJ1-3

CDR3 protein: CASSYSTSYEQYF
V gene: TRBV6-6
J gene: TRBJ2-7

CDR3 protein: CASRQTHPGTQYF
V gene: TRBV19
J gene: TRBJ2-5

CDR3 protein: CASSPRQAEVSNQPQHF
V gene: TRBV27
J gene: TRBJ1-5

CDR3 protein: CASSENPGYGYTF
V gene: TRBV27
J gene: TRBJ1-2

CDR3 protein: CASSENRGGGYTF
V gene: TRBV6-4
J gene: TRBJ1-2

CDR3 protein: CASSLAPRQGPGYTF
V gene: TRBV7-9
J gene: TRBJ1-2

CDR3 protein: CASSPGQNEKLFF
V gene: TRBV3-1/TRBV3-2
J gene: TRBJ1-4